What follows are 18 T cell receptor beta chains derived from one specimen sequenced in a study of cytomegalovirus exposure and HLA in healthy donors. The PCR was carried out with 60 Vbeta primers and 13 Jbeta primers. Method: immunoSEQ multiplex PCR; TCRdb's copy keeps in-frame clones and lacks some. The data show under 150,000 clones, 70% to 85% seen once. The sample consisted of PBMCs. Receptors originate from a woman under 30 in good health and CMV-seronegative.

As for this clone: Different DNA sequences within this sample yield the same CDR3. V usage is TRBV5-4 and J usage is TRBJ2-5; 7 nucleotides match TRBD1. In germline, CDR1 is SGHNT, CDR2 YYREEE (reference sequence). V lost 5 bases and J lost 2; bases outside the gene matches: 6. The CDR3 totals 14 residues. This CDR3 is CASSHIQGQETQYF. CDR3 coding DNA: TGTGCCAGCAGTCATATACAGGGGCAAGAGACCCAGTACTTC.

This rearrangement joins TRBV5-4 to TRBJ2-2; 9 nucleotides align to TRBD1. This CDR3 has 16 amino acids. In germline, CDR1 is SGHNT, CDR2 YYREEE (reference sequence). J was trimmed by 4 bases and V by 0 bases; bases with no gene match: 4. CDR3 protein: CASSLGQGVTTGELFF. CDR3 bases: TGTGCCAGCAGCTTGGGACAGGGGGTAACCACCGGGGAGCTGTTTTTT.

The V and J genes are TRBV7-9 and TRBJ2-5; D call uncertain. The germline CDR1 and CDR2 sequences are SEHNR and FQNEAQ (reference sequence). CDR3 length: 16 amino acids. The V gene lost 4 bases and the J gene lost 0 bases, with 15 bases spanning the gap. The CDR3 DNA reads TGTGCCAGCAGCTCACCCACTACACGGTACCAAGAGACCCAGTACTTC. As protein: CASSSPTTRYQETQYF.

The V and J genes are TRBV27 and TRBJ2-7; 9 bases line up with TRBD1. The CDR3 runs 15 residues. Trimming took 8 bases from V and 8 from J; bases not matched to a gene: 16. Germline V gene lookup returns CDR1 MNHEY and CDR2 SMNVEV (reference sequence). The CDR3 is CASGKIRDRAFQQYF. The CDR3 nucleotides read TGTGCCAGCGGCAAGATCCGGGACAGGGCATTCCAGCAGTACTTC.

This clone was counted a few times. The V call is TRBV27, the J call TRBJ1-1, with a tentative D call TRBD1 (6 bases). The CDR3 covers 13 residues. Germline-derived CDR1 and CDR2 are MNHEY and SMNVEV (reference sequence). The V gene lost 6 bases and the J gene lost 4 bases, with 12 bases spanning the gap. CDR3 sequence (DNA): TGTGCCAGCAGCCTCACAGGGATCACTGAAGCTTTCTTT. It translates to CASSLTGITEAFF.

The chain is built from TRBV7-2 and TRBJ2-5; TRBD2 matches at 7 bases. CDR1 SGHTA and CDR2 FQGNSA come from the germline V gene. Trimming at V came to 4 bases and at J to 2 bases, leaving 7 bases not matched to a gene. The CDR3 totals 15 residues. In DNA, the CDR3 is TGTGCCAGCAGCTCGGGCGGGGGAGATCAAGAGACCCAGTACTTC. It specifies CASSSGGGDQETQYF.

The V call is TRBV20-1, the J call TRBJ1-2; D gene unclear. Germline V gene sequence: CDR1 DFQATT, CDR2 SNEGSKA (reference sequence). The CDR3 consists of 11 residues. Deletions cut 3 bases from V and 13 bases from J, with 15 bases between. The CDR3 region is CSASKTKEATF. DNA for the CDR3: TGCAGTGCTAGTAAGACAAAGGAAGCCACCTTC.

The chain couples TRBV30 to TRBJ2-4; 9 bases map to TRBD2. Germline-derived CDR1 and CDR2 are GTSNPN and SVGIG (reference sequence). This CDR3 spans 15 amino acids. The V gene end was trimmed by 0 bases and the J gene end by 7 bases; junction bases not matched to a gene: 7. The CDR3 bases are TGTGCCTGGAGTGTGGGCGGGGGGGAGGTGAACATTCAGTACTTC. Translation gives CAWSVGGGEVNIQYF.

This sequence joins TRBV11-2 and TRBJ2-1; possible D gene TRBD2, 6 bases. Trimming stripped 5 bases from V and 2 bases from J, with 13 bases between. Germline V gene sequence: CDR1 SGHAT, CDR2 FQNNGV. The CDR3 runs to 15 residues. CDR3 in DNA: TGTGCCAGCAGCCCTGTGGAGGGTGCCTACAATGAGCAGTTCTTC. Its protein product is CASSPVEGAYNEQFF.

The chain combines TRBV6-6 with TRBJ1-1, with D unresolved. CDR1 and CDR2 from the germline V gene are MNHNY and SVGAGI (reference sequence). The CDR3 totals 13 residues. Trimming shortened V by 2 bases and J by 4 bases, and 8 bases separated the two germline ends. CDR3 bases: TGTGCCAGCAGTTACGAGGGTGCCACTGAAGCTTTCTTT. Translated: CASSYEGATEAFF.

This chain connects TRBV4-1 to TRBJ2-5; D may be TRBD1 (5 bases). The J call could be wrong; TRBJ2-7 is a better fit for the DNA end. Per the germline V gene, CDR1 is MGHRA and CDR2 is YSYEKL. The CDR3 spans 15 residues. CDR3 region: CASSQEGRALYEQYF. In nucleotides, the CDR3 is TGCGCCAGCAGCCAAGAGGGCAGGGCGCTGTACGAGCAGTACTTC.

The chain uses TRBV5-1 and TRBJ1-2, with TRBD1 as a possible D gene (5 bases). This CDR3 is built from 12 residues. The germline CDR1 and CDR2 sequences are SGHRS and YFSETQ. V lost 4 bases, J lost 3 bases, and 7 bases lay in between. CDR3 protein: CASSGRDYGYTF. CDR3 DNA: TGCGCCAGCAGCGGCAGGGACTATGGCTACACCTTC.

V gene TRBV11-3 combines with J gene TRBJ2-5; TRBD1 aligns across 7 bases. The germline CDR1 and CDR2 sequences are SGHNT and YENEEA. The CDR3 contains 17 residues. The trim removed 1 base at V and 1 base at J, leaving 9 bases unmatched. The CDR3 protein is CASSLGYDRAGQETQYF. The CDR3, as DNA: TGTGCCAGCAGCTTAGGATACGACAGGGCTGGCCAAGAGACCCAGTACTTC.

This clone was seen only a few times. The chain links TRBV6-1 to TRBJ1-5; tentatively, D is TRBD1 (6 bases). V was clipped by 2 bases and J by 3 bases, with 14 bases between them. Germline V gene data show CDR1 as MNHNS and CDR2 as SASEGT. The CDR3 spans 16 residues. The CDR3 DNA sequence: TGTGCCAGCAGTGAATGGGGACGGACAGTCAATCAGCCCCAGCATTTT. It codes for CASSEWGRTVNQPQHF.

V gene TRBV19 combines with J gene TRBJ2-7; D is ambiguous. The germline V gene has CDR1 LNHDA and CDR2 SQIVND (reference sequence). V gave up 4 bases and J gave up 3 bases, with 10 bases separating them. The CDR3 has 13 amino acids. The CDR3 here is CASSSSSNYEQYF. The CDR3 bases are TGTGCCAGTAGTAGTTCCAGTAACTACGAGCAGTACTTC.

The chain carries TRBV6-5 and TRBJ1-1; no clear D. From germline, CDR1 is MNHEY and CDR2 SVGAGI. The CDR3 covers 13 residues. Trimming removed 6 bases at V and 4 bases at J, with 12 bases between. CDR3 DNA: TGTGCCAGCAGGCCCGCGGGTAGCACTGAAGCTTTCTTT. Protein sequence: CASRPAGSTEAFF.

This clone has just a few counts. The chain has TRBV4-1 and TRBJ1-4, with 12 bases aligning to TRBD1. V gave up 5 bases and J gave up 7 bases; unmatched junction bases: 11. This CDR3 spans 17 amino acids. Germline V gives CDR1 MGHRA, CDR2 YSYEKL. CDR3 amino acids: CASSAGTGGFLGEKLFF. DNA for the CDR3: TGCGCCAGCAGCGCCGGGACAGGGGGCTTTTTAGGTGAAAAACTGTTTTTT.

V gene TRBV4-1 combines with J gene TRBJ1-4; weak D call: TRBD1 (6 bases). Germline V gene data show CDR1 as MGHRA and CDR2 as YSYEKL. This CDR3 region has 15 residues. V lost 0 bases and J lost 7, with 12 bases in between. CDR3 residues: CASSQEGGAGEKLFF. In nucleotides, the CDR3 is TGCGCCAGCAGCCAAGAAGGGGGGGCGGGTGAAAAACTGTTTTTT.